This T cell receptor (beta chain) stems from a study of cytomegalovirus exposure and HLA in healthy donors. Study findings and constraints: Cytomegalovirus association was assigned to under 200 TCR beta chains. Sequencing depth across donors, presence/absence analyses assumed, was roughly uniform. There were reportedly fewer N-insertions in an Asian-associated ancestry cluster than the roughly 610-donor mean, in a later analysis.

Trimming removed 4 bases from V and 1 base from J, with 10 bases in between. This CDR3 has 14 amino acids. Germline-derived CDR1 and CDR2 are SGHTA and FQGNSA. The study ran its PCR with 60 Vbeta and 13 Jbeta primers. Generated by immunoSEQ multiplex PCR, the TCRdb table keeps only in-frame clones and is missing some. Here the sample spans 120,000 to 150,000 clones, roughly 80% being singletons. Worth noting for this clone: What it recognizes is unknown.

Input material: PBMCs. This chain links TRBV7-2 with TRBJ2-5, with D possibly matching TRBD1 (5 bases). This sequence originates from a man aged 30 to 39 in good health and CMV-seropositive. The CDR3 reads CASSWSGLQETQYF. Written as DNA, the CDR3 is TGTGCCAGCAGCTGGTCAGGGCTCCAAGAGACCCAGTACTTC.